This TCR beta chain was obtained from a study of shared clonotypes between healthy human individuals. This CDR3 contains 13 residues. The V end was cut by 5 bases, the J end by 6 bases, with 12 bases between. CDR1 and CDR2 from the germline V gene are ENHRY and SYGVKD. TCRdb's table, derived via immunoSEQ multiplex PCR, lists solely in-frame clones and lacks some. The sample consists of fewer than 1.4 million clones, 75% to 85% of them appearing once. Sequencing was done on a sample of memory CD4+ T cells from PBMCs. Documented subset: CD45RA-negative fraction. The source of this sequence is a young man in good health. Some clones in this sample may be carry-over from other donors' samples. This chain uses TRBV10-3 with TRBJ2-3, with a possible D match to TRBD1 (5 bases). CDR3 nucleotide sequence: TGTGCCATCAGTAGAGAGACAGCGGATACGCAGTATTTT. Translating gives CAISRETADTQYF.